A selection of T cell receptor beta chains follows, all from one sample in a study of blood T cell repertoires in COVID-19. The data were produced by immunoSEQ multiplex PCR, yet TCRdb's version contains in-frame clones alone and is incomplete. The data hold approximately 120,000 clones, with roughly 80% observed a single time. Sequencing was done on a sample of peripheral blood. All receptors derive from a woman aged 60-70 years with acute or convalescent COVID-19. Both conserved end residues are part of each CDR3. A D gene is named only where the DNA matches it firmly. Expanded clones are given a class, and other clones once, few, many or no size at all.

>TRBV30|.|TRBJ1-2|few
CAWSVSSGVLTSNYGYTF
TGTGCCTGGAGTGTATCCTCAGGCGTCCTTACCTCTAACTATGGCTACACCTTC
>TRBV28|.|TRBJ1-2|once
CASSPSGGAYGYTF
TGTGCCAGCAGCCCCTCGGGGGGGGCCTATGGCTACACCTTC
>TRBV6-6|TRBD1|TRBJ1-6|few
CASSRRQGLYNSPLHF
TGTGCCAGCAGTCGAAGACAGGGGCTTTATAATTCACCCCTCCACTTT
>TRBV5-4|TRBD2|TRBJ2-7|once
CASSLDRAGALSEQYF
TGTGCCAGCAGCTTGGATAGAGCGGGAGCCCTGTCCGAGCAGTACTTC
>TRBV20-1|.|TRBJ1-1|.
CSASGGMNTEAFF
TGCAGTGCTAGTGGAGGAATGAACACTGAAGCTTTCTTT
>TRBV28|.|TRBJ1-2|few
CASGKKGAYGYTF
TGTGCCAGCGGAAAAAAAGGGGCCTATGGCTACACCTTC
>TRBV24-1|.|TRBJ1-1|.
CATSDPGENTEAFF
TGTGCCACCAGTGACCCCGGAGAGAACACTGAAGCTTTCTTT
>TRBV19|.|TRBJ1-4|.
CASSMKKGGLFF
TGTGCCAGTAGTATGAAAAAGGGAGGACTGTTTTTT
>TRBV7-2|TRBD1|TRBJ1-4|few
CASSLAGTGVEKLFF
TGTGCCAGCAGCTTAGCAGGGACAGGGGTGGAAAAACTGTTTTTT
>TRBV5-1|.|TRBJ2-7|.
CASSLTPSYEQYF
TGCGCCAGCAGCTTAACTCCCTCCTACGAGCAGTACTTC
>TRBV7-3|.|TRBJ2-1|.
CASSFRGSYNEQFF
TGTGCCAGCAGCTTTAGGGGGTCCTACAATGAGCAGTTCTTC
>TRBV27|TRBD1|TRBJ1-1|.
CASSPTGQGGFF
TGTGCCAGCAGTCCGACAGGACAGGGGGGTTTCTTT
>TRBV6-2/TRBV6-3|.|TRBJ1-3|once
CASSYPGSGNTIYF
TGTGCCAGCAGTTATCCCGGCTCTGGAAACACCATATATTTT
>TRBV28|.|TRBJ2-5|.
CASSRDTGTQYF
TGTGCCAGCAGTCGGGACACGGGGACCCAGTACTTC
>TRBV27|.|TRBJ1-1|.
CASSSYREATEAFF
TGTGCCAGCAGTTCCTACAGGGAAGCCACTGAAGCTTTCTTT
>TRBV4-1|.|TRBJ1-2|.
CASSQVRPGAYSYTF
TGCGCCAGCAGCCAAGTTAGGCCCGGAGCTTACAGCTACACCTTC
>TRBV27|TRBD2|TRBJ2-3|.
CASSLTTLATTDTQYF
TGTGCCAGCAGTTTAACCACACTAGCGACCACAGATACGCAGTATTTT
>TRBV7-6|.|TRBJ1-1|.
CASSLAPSGGTEAFF
TGTGCCAGCAGCTTAGCGCCGAGCGGTGGCACTGAAGCTTTCTTT
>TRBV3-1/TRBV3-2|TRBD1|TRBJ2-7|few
CASSQDLGTAYF
TGTGCCAGCAGCCAAGATCTCGGGACAGCGTACTTC
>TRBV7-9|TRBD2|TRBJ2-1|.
CASSQPFGGAYNEQFF
TGTGCCAGCAGCCAACCTTTTGGGGGGGCCTACAATGAGCAGTTCTTC
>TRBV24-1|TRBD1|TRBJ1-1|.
CATRGTGEGTEAFF
TGTGCCACCAGGGGGACAGGGGAAGGCACTGAAGCTTTCTTT
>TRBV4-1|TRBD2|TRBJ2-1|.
CASSPGGGYNEQFF
TGCGCCAGCAGCCCCGGGGGGGGATACAATGAGCAGTTCTTC
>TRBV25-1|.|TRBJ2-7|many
CASSERSVSEQYF
TGTGCCAGCAGTGAACGGTCCGTGAGTGAGCAGTACTTC
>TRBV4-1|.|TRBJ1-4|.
CASSQDGVLTNEKLFF
TGCGCCAGCAGCCAAGATGGAGTTTTAACTAATGAAAAACTGTTTTTT
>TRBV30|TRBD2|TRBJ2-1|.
CAGSGTSFFNEQFF
TGTGCCGGGTCCGGGACTAGCTTTTTCAATGAGCAGTTCTTC
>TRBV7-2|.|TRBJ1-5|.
CASSRGENQPQHF
TGTGCCAGCAGCCGGGGTGAAAATCAGCCCCAGCATTTT
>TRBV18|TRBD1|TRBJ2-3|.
CASSPGQGAADTQYF
TGTGCCAGCTCACCTGGGCAGGGGGCCGCAGATACGCAGTATTTT
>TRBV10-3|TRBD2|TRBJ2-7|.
CAISAVAGASYEQYF
TGTGCCATCAGTGCAGTAGCGGGGGCCTCCTACGAGCAGTACTTC
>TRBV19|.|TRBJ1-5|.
CATEGGRSSNQPQHF
TGTGCCACCGAGGGGGGGCGATCAAGCAATCAGCCCCAGCATTTT
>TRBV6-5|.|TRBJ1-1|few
CASRGGGASNTEAFF
TGTGCCAGCAGGGGGGGAGGAGCCTCGAACACTGAAGCTTTCTTT
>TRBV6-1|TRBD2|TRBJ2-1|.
CASSGPGGSGVAGTREQFF
TGTGCCAGCAGTGGACCTGGGGGGTCGGGAGTAGCGGGTACCCGTGAGCAGTTCTTC